The clone carrying this T cell receptor beta chain came up many times. This specimen belongs to a study of blood T cells in healthy people across ages. Using a J-beta primer mix together with a sample-barcoded 5' primer, a second PCR was run for about 6 to 12 cycles. One entry per CDR3 protein results from TCRdb running MiXCR on the 5' RACE reads. This sample carries over 550,000 distinct CDR3 sequences, less than 35% of them seen once, and the ten largest clones take 15% to 19%. V lost 5 bases to trimming and J lost 0 bases; unmatched junction nucleotides: 5. This CDR3 is 16 amino acids long. CDR1 and CDR2 (germline): SNHLY, FYNNEI.

The specimen sequenced was blood. This chain connects TRBV2 to TRBJ2-7, with 12 bases matching TRBD2. The sequence was obtained from a woman aged 80 or over in good health. The CDR3: CASSFGLAGISYEQYF. The CDR3 coding sequence is TGTGCCAGCAGTTTTGGACTAGCGGGGATCTCCTACGAGCAGTACTTC. The complete variable domain, with remaining parts taken from reference TRBV2 and TRBJ2-7, reads EPEVTQTPSHQVTQMGQEVILRCVPISNHLYFYWYRQILGQKVEFLVSFYNNEISEKSEIFDDQFSVERPDGSNFTLKIRSTKLEDSAMYFCASSFGLAGISYEQYFGPGTRLTVT.